The 32 T cell receptor beta chains below all came from one sample that was sequenced in a study of blood T cells in healthy people across ages. The authors ran a second PCR of roughly 6 to 12 cycles using a sample-barcoded 5' primer and a J-beta primer mix. TCRdb called the 5' RACE reads again in MiXCR, with one record for every CDR3 protein. The repertoire has roughly 640,000 distinct CDR3 sequences, 25% to 35% of them found once; the top ten carry approximately 15%. Sample: blood. These receptors were taken from a woman of 80 years or more in good health.

This clonotype came up many times. V and J are TRBV5-1 and TRBJ2-1, with 7 bases that match TRBD2. Germline trimming cut 0 bases from V and 3 bases from J; bases unmatched to any gene: 3. CDR3 size: 15 residues. Germline V CDR1 and CDR2: SGHRS, YFSETQ. This CDR3 is CASSLVAGDYNEQFF. CDR3 DNA sequence: TGCGCCAGCAGCTTGGTTGCGGGGGACTACAATGAGCAGTTCTTC.

The table lists this clonotype with a few counts. V usage is TRBV6-6 and J usage is TRBJ1-1, with D perhaps TRBD1 (6 bases). Germline lookup yields CDR1 MNHNY and CDR2 SVGAGI (reference sequence). This CDR3 contains 13 residues. Trimming took 7 bases from V and 0 from J, leaving 9 bases between them. CDR3 sequence (DNA): TGTGCCAGCAAGGACAGCATGAACACTGAAGCTTTCTTT. It yields the protein CASKDSMNTEAFF.

This clonotype has a count of ten or more. This rearrangement joins TRBV3-1 to TRBJ2-3, with D perhaps TRBD1 (8 bases). This CDR3 spans 17 amino acids. The germline gives CDR1 LGHDT, CDR2 YNNKEL (reference sequence). Trimming cost V 0 bases and J 4 bases, with 17 bases left between them. The CDR3 region has the DNA TGTGCCAGCAGCCAAGATTCACAGGGGGGGGCATCAGATACGCAGTATTTT. Its protein product is CASSQDSQGGASDTQYF.

This clonotype has at least ten counts. The V call is TRBV7-8, the J call TRBJ1-6; unclear D gene. The CDR3 loop spans 14 amino acids. Trimming removed 6 bases from V and 4 bases from J, with 10 bases in between. CDR1 and CDR2 from the germline V gene are SGHVS and FQNEAQ. CDR3 loop: CASSYGLYNSPLHF. The DNA of the CDR3 is TGTGCCAGCAGTTATGGCCTTTATAATTCACCCCTCCACTTT.

The chain links TRBV25-1 to TRBJ2-1, with a tentative D call TRBD1 (6 bases). The CDR3 covers 14 residues. Per germline, CDR1 MGHDK and CDR2 SYGVNS. Trimming stripped 3 bases from V and 8 bases from J, with 14 bases between. CDR3 sequence reads: CASSDSYRAHEQFF. DNA for the CDR3: TGTGCCAGCAGTGATTCGTACAGGGCCCATGAGCAGTTCTTC.

In this sample, this clonotype turned up many times. This chain uses TRBV20-1 with TRBJ2-1, with 11 bases lining up with TRBD1. Germline V gene data show CDR1 as DFQATT and CDR2 as SNEGSKA (reference sequence). The length of the CDR3 is 15 residues. V lost 5 bases to trimming and J lost 9 bases; unmatched junction nucleotides: 12. Written as DNA, the CDR3 is TGCAGTGCTCACCGGGGGACAGGGGGATCCGGTGAGCAGTTCTTC. This sequence encodes CSAHRGTGGSGEQFF.

Comment on this clonotype: Given the absence of the conserved phenylalanine or tryptophan at the CDR3 end, a read error is likely. The DNA is left out, because the CDR3 cannot be placed on it with certainty; the CDR3 is given as TCRdb lists it. The chain has TRBV3-1 and TRBJ1-2; the D segment call TRBD1 is taken from the table without a DNA check. The germline gives CDR1 LGHDT, CDR2 YNNKEL (reference sequence). The CDR3 is 13 amino acids in total, end residues counted. The CDR3 sequence is CASSQGQAGAATV.

The chain has TRBV7-2 and TRBJ1-3; D is unresolved. The V gene lost 10 bases and the J gene lost 0 bases, with 13 bases spanning the gap. The CDR3 contains 14 residues. CDR1 is SGHTA and CDR2 is FQGNSA in the germline V gene. CDR3 amino acids: CATKPRNSGNTIYF. The CDR3 DNA sequence: TGTGCCACCAAGCCGAGGAACTCTGGAAACACCATATATTTT. Drawing the rest from reference TRBV7-2 and TRBJ1-3, the complete variable domain is GAGVSQSPSNKVTEKGKDVELRCDPISGHTALYWYRQSLGQGLEFLIYFQGNSAPDKSGLPSDRFSAERTGGSVSTLTIQRTQQEDSAVYLCATKPRNSGNTIYFGEGSWLTVV.

This clonotype was seen a handful of times. With a much larger clone just one base away, this may be a read error. The V and J genes are TRBV20-1 and TRBJ1-1; weak D call: TRBD1 (5 bases). This CDR3 spans 14 amino acids. Looked up from germline, CDR1 is DFQATT and CDR2 is SNEGSKA (reference sequence). In DNA form, the CDR3 reads TGCAGTGCTAGAGTTGGGGGGAGGAACGCTGAAGCTTTCTTT. The encoded protein is CSARVGGRNAEAFF.

V is TRBV20-1 and J is TRBJ2-1; a possible D gene is TRBD2 (5 bases). Trimming took 5 bases from V and 5 from J, leaving 16 bases between them. This CDR3 region has 14 residues. The germline V gene encodes CDR1 DFQATT and CDR2 SNEGSKA (reference sequence). The CDR3 is CSAYLATRNNEQFF. Here the CDR3 DNA reads TGCAGTGCTTACTTAGCGACGAGAAACAATGAGCAGTTCTTC.

The chain's CDR3 is CASSHGQAFNYGYTF. The CDR3 DNA reads as TGTGCCAGCAGCCACGGACAGGCGTTTAACTATGGCTACACCTTC. The chain links TRBV6-1 to TRBJ1-2; 7 bases are a match to TRBD1. The germline V gene encodes CDR1 MNHNS and CDR2 SASEGT. Unmatched junction bases numbered 8, after V lost 6 bases and J lost 1 base. The CDR3 is 15 residues long.

Many counts were recorded for this clonotype. The J gene is TRBJ2-6, the V gene TRBV20-1, with TRBD1 matching over 9 bases. After removal of 0 bases from V and 0 bases from J, the junction contained 9 bases not matched to a gene. There are 19 residues in the CDR3. Germline-derived CDR1 and CDR2 are DFQATT and SNEGSKA (reference sequence). The CDR3 DNA follows: TGCAGTGCTAGAGATAGAAGAGGACAGGGGTGCTCTGGGGCCAACGTCCTGACTTTC. Its protein is CSARDRRGQGCSGANVLTF.

The V gene is TRBV6-1, the J gene TRBJ2-5, with 10 nucleotides matching TRBD2. After removal of 6 bases from V and 12 bases from J, the junction contained 16 bases not matched to a gene. Germline loops: CDR1 MNHNS, CDR2 SASEGT. The CDR3 runs 15 residues. CDR3 nucleotide sequence: TGTGCCAGCAGGAGGGGGATTAATAGCGGGGGGTTCGAGTACTTC. Protein: CASRRGINSGGFEYF.

Note on this clonotype: A single base separates this from a much larger clone, so it may be a read error. The chain recombines TRBV20-1 with TRBJ2-1, with a weak D call TRBD2 (5 bases). CDR1 DFQATT and CDR2 SNEGSKA come from the germline V gene (reference sequence). This CDR3 has 14 amino acids. DNA for the CDR3: TGCAGTGCTAGAGGACTGGCGGGCTACAATGAGCGGTTCTTC. Protein: CSARGLAGYNERFF.

This clonotype was counted only a few times. The rearrangement joins TRBV2 to TRBJ1-5; D is uncertain. CDR1 SNHLY and CDR2 FYNNEI come from the germline V gene. This CDR3 is built from 14 residues. With 6 bases removed from V and 0 bases from J, the gap between germline ends came to 9 bases. CDR3 sequence reads: CASRKEFSNQPQHF. DNA of the CDR3: TGTGCCAGCAGGAAGGAGTTTAGCAATCAGCCCCAGCATTTT.

In this sample, this clonotype turned up a few times. The chain has TRBV6-1 and TRBJ2-7, with D possibly being TRBD2 (6 bases). In germline, CDR1 is MNHNS, CDR2 SASEGT. V shed 2 bases and J shed 7 bases, with 18 bases lying between them. The CDR3 extends over 15 amino acids. This CDR3 reads CASSELSGLSNEQYF. As DNA, the CDR3 is TGTGCCAGCAGTGAACTTTCGGGACTCAGTAATGAGCAGTACTTC.

As to this clonotype: This is likely a read error, given that the CDR3 carries no conserved phenylalanine or tryptophan at its end. The chain uses TRBV18 and TRBJ1-1; D is perhaps TRBD1 (6 bases). Trimming left V 6 bases short and J 1 base short, with 15 bases between. The CDR3 is made up of 15 amino acids. Germline V gives CDR1 KGHSH, CDR2 LQKENI. CDR3 in DNA: TGTGCCAGCTCTCGAACCGGGACAACGAACACTGAAGCTTTCTGT. Translating it yields CASSRTGTTNTEAFC.

This clonotype appeared many times. V and J are TRBV20-1 and TRBJ2-7; tentatively, D is TRBD2 (6 bases). Germline CDR1 is DFQATT and CDR2 is SNEGSKA (reference sequence). V was cut by 1 base and J by 2 bases, with 12 bases left in between. This CDR3 has 14 residues. This CDR3 is CSARAPAGTYEQYF. CDR3 bases: TGCAGTGCTAGAGCACCAGCGGGTACCTACGAGCAGTACTTC.

J is TRBJ1-1 and V is TRBV5-1, with 7 bases identical to TRBD1. From germline, CDR1 is SGHRS and CDR2 YFSETQ. The CDR3 spans 17 residues. Trimming at V came to 2 bases and at J to 2 bases, leaving 12 bases not matched to a gene. CDR3: CASSLASGTVLNTEAFF. The CDR3 region has the DNA TGCGCCAGCAGCTTAGCGTCCGGGACAGTCCTAAACACTGAAGCTTTCTTT. The whole variable domain, remainder taken from reference TRBV5-1 and TRBJ1-1, is KAGVTQTPRYLIKTRGQQVTLSCSPISGHRSVSWYQQTPGQGLQFLFEYFSETQRNKGNFPGRFSGRQFSNSRSEMNVSTLELGDSALYLCASSLASGTVLNTEAFFGQGTRLTVV.

This clonotype was seen at least ten times. V is TRBV6-5 and J is TRBJ2-1; a weak D match, TRBD2 (5 bases). The CDR3 extends over 15 amino acids. The germline CDR1 and CDR2 sequences are MNHEY and SVGAGI. With 2 bases removed from V and 3 bases from J, the gap between germline ends came to 11 bases. The DNA of the CDR3 is TGTGCCAGCAGTTACCTGGACGGAGGCTACAATGAGCAGTTCTTC. This encodes CASSYLDGGYNEQFF.

The chain uses TRBV2 and TRBJ1-2; D gene unclear. The CDR3 is 15 amino acids. Trimming left V 2 bases short and J 2 bases short, with 12 bases between. Germline V CDR1 and CDR2: SNHLY, FYNNEI. The CDR3 is CASSEIGQVNYGYTF. The CDR3 nucleotides read TGTGCCAGCAGTGAAATAGGGCAGGTGAACTATGGCTACACCTTC. Using reference TRBV2 and TRBJ1-2 for the parts outside the CDR3, the full variable domain is EPEVTQTPSHQVTQMGQEVILRCVPISNHLYFYWYRQILGQKVEFLVSFYNNEISEKSEIFDDQFSVERPDGSNFTLKIRSTKLEDSAMYFCASSEIGQVNYGYTFGSGTRLTVV.

This clonotype showed up just a few times. The rearrangement links TRBV7-9 to TRBJ2-6; 7 bases align to TRBD1. Germline V lookup: CDR1 SEHNR, CDR2 FQNEAQ (reference sequence). V lost 8 bases to trimming and J lost 3 bases; unmatched junction nucleotides: 19. CDR3 length: 19 amino acids. The CDR3 here is CASGVTRRGNVVGANVLTF. As DNA, the CDR3 is TGTGCCAGCGGCGTCACCCGCAGGGGGAATGTAGTTGGGGCCAACGTCCTGACTTTC.

Remarks on this clonotype: A much more abundant neighbour one base away suggests this may be a read error. This sequence joins TRBV12-3 or TRBV12-4 and TRBJ2-3, with 8 bases lining up with TRBD2. This CDR3 comprises 16 residues. CDR3 in amino acids: CAGSFVFGGANYPQYF. The CDR3 nucleotides read TGTGCCGGCAGTTTTGTATTCGGGGGGGCAAATTATCCGCAGTATTTT.

This clonotype was recorded a few times. The chain is built from TRBV5-1 and TRBJ2-2; D remains unclear. Looked up from germline, CDR1 is SGHRS and CDR2 is YFSETQ. The CDR3 sequence is 14 residues long. Trimming took 1 base from V and 7 from J, leaving 11 bases between them. The CDR3, as DNA: TGCGCCAGCAGCTTGACTCATGACATCGGGGAGCTGTTTTTT. Amino acids: CASSLTHDIGELFF.

This clonotype was seen ten or more times. The chain has TRBV4-1 and TRBJ1-2, with D possibly TRBD1 on 5 matching bases. From germline, CDR1 is MGHRA and CDR2 YSYEKL. The CDR3 sequence is 18 residues long. Deletions cut 0 bases from V and 0 bases from J, with 17 bases between. The CDR3, as DNA: TGCGCCAGCAGCCAAGATAGGCCCGACAGACTACCTAACTATGGCTACACCTTC. Its translation: CASSQDRPDRLPNYGYTF.

The chain joins TRBV6-5 to TRBJ1-1, with TRBD1 as a possible D gene (6 bases). Trimming left V 0 bases short and J 11 bases short, with 13 bases between. The CDR3 extends over 13 amino acids. Germline CDR1 is MNHEY and CDR2 is SVGAGI. The CDR3 spells CASSYSMGGRAFF. The CDR3, as DNA: TGTGCCAGCAGTTACTCGATGGGGGGCAGGGCTTTCTTT.

The rearrangement uses TRBV20-1 and TRBJ1-5; possibly TRBD1 for D (6 bases). This CDR3 comprises 14 residues. Trimming pared 3 bases from V and 0 bases from J, leaving 9 bases between. Per germline, CDR1 DFQATT and CDR2 SNEGSKA (reference sequence). The CDR3 spells CSARNRVSNQPQHF. CDR3 sequence (DNA): TGCAGTGCTAGGAACAGGGTTAGCAATCAGCCCCAGCATTTT.

In this sample, this clonotype turned up many times. This chain joins TRBV5-1 and TRBJ1-5; D unclear. V lost 2 bases, J lost 6 bases, and 6 bases lay in between. The CDR3 extends over 12 amino acids. CDR1 and CDR2 from the germline V gene are SGHRS and YFSETQ. The DNA of the CDR3 is TGCGCCAGCAGCTTCGAAGGTCAGCCCCAGCATTTT. Its translation is CASSFEGQPQHF.

This clonotype was counted many times. J is TRBJ2-3 and V is TRBV4-2, with no clear D. Germline values: CDR1 LGHNA, CDR2 YNFKEQ. This CDR3 region has 15 residues. Trimming stripped 0 bases from V and 6 bases from J, with 13 bases between. The CDR3 sequence: CASSQDRGSRDTQYF. CDR3 nucleotides: TGTGCCAGCAGCCAAGATCGTGGTAGCCGGGATACGCAGTATTTT.

Points on this clonotype: One base away lies a much larger clone, so this may be a sequencing read error. The V and J genes are TRBV7-9 and TRBJ1-2, with 7 nucleotides matching TRBD1. This CDR3 spans 13 amino acids. The V gene's germline CDR1 is SEHNR and CDR2 FQNEAQ (reference sequence). Here the CDR3 DNA reads TGTGCCAGCAGCCCCCGGGACAGATATGGCTGCACCTTC. The encoded protein is CASSPRDRYGCTF.

This clonotype has only a few counts. This clone may be a read error of a much larger clone one base away. V and J are TRBV7-9 and TRBJ2-5; a possible D gene is TRBD1 (5 bases). The CDR3 length is 15 residues. CDR1 and CDR2 (germline): SEHNR, FQNEAQ (reference sequence). The CDR3: CSSFDGHDPKETQYF. CDR3 nucleotides: TGTTCCAGCTTCGATGGACACGACCCGAAAGAGACCCAGTACTTC.

This clonotype was picked up many times. The chain is built from TRBV7-2 and TRBJ1-5; 11 nucleotides line up with TRBD1. Germline values: CDR1 SGHTA, CDR2 FQGNSA. V was clipped by 5 bases and J by 5 bases; unmatched bases: 5. The CDR3 has 15 residues. CDR3 coding DNA: TGTGCCAGCAGCATGGGACAGGGGGAGTATCAGCCCCAGCATTTT. This codes for CASSMGQGEYQPQHF.